The 25 T cell receptor beta chains listed next were all sequenced from one sample in a study of breast tumors, draining lymph nodes, adjacent tissues. In TCRdb, the multiplex PCR reads were re-called with MiXCR into one record per CDR3 protein. The sample lists over 60,000 distinct CDR3 sequences, around 52% occurring once. Sequenced input: breast tumor tissue. Receptors originate from a female donor with breast cancer. Some clones in this sample may be carry-over from other donors' samples.

Notes on this clonotype: This may stem from a read error, because a much larger clone lies one nucleotide away. CDR3 bases: TGTGCCAGCACCCATCCAATGACTAGCGGGAGGATGGAGACCCAGTACTTC. It translates to CASTHPMTSGRMETQYF. The genes are TRBV6-2 or TRBV6-3 and TRBJ2-5; 13 bases agree with TRBD2. The CDR3 is 17 residues long. V dropped 7 bases and J dropped 5; count of bases not matched to a gene: 13. The germline V gene has CDR1 MNHEY and CDR2 SVGEGT.

The table lists this clonotype with a few counts. The chain joins TRBV7-2 to TRBJ2-3; D remains unclear. This CDR3 is built from 13 residues. The germline CDR1 and CDR2 sequences are SGHTA and FQGNSA. Trimming removed 5 bases at V and 4 bases at J, with 10 bases between. The CDR3 nucleotides read TGTGCCAGCAGCGCGAATAACGCAGATACGCAGTATTTT. It codes for CASSANNADTQYF.

The sample holds many counts of this clonotype. The chain has TRBV7-8 and TRBJ2-7; possible D gene TRBD2, 5 bases. The germline gives CDR1 SGHVS, CDR2 FQNEAQ. V was trimmed by 5 bases and J by 2 bases, leaving 16 bases between them. CDR3 size: 15 residues. The CDR3 region is CASSQRTVGAYEQYF. The CDR3 coding sequence is TGTGCCAGCAGCCAGAGGACGGTGGGAGCCTACGAGCAGTACTTC.

This clonotype showed up just a few times. The chain carries TRBV6-2 or TRBV6-3 and TRBJ2-2; 10 bases map to TRBD1. The CDR3 consists of 15 residues. Trimming took 6 bases from V and 6 from J; bases not matched to a gene: 7. The germline gives CDR1 MNHEY, CDR2 SVGEGT. CDR3 coding DNA: TGTGCCAGCAGCCCCCAGACAGGGGGCGCCGGGGAGCTGTTTTTT. Encoded protein: CASSPQTGGAGELFF.

The rearrangement uses TRBV6-4 and TRBJ1-2; D remains unclear. This CDR3 region has 13 residues. Germline V CDR1 and CDR2: MRHNA, SNTAGT. Trimming stripped 5 bases from V and 4 bases from J, with 11 bases between. The CDR3 DNA is TGTGCCAGCAGTCGCGGGCCCAGCTATGGCTACACCTTC. As protein: CASSRGPSYGYTF.

By share of the sample, this clonotype is large. The J gene is TRBJ2-5, the V gene TRBV6-2 or TRBV6-3, with D possibly being TRBD2 (6 bases). Germline V lookup: CDR1 MNHEY, CDR2 SVGEGT. The V end was cut by 5 bases, the J end by 1 base, with 11 bases between. The CDR3 loop spans 14 amino acids. The CDR3 nucleotides are TGTGCCAGCAGTCCCAGCGGGCTCCAAGAGACCCAGTACTTC. This codes for CASSPSGLQETQYF.

CDR3 coding DNA: TGTGCCAGTAGAATACAAGGGACTGAAGCTTTCTTT. This encodes CASRIQGTEAFF. The genes are TRBV19 and TRBJ1-1; D is ambiguous. The V gene's germline CDR1 is LNHDA and CDR2 SQIVND (reference sequence). V dropped 6 bases and J dropped 5 bases, with 10 bases sitting between them. The CDR3 is made up of 12 amino acids.

The chain links TRBV19 to TRBJ2-2; D is unclear. This CDR3 contains 10 residues. CDR1 LNHDA and CDR2 SQIVND come from the germline V gene (reference sequence). V lost 11 bases to trimming and J lost 7 bases, with 8 bases between them. CDR3 amino acids: CASVSGELFF. CDR3 nucleotides: TGTGCCTCCGTAAGCGGGGAGCTGTTTTTT.

This clonotype was observed many times. This chain uses TRBV6-1 with TRBJ2-7, with TRBD2 as a possible D gene (6 bases). Germline CDR1 reads MNHNS; CDR2 reads SASEGT. The CDR3 runs 12 residues. V shed 6 bases and J shed 4 bases, with 10 bases lying between them. CDR3 bases: TGTGCCAGCAGCACGGGGGATTACGAGCAGTACTTC. Residues: CASSTGDYEQYF.

This clonotype was seen just once. CDR3 amino acids: CASSPRRGGRNEQFF. CDR3 bases: TGTGCCAGCAGCCCGAGGAGGGGGGGCCGTAATGAGCAGTTCTTC. This chain links TRBV7-3 with TRBJ2-1; D may be TRBD2 (7 bases). V lost 5 bases, J lost 7 bases, and 18 bases lay in between. Germline V gene lookup returns CDR1 SGHTA and CDR2 FQGTGA. CDR3 length: 15 amino acids. Together with reference TRBV7-3 and TRBJ2-1, the CDR3 gives the full variable domain: GAGVSQTPSNKVTEKGKYVELRCDPISGHTALYWYRQSLGQGPEFLIYFQGTGAADDSGLPNDRFFAVRPEGSVSTLKIQRTERGDSAVYLCASSPRRGGRNEQFFGPGTRLTVL.

This clonotype was seen more than once but under ten times. The J gene is TRBJ2-5, the V gene TRBV11-3; unclear D gene. Trimming took 0 bases from V and 3 from J, leaving 5 bases between them. The length of the CDR3 is 13 residues. Germline V gives CDR1 SGHNT, CDR2 YENEEA. The CDR3 DNA is TGTGCCAGCAGCTTAGATGGGAAAGAGACCCAGTACTTC. It translates to CASSLDGKETQYF. The entire variable domain, with the rest obtained from reference TRBV11-3 and TRBJ2-5, is as follows: EAGVVQSPRYKIIEKKQPVAFWCNPISGHNTLYWYLQNLGQGPELLIRYENEEAVDDSQLPKDRFSAERLKGVDSTLKIQPAELGDSAVYLCASSLDGKETQYFGPGTRLLVL.

This clonotype appeared a single time. The CDR3 spells CASRPDRGLNEKLFF. Written as DNA, the CDR3 is TGCGCCAGCAGACCCGACAGGGGCCTCAATGAAAAACTGTTTTTT. The gene calls are TRBV10-2 and TRBJ1-4; TRBD1 matches 8 bases. Trimming removed 6 bases from V and 5 bases from J; junction bases left unmatched: 8. CDR3 length: 15 amino acids. Germline V gene data show CDR1 as WSHSY and CDR2 as SAAADI.

Comment on this clonotype: Since the CDR3 does not end with the conserved phenylalanine or tryptophan, this likely comes from a read error. Because the CDR3's place on the DNA is in doubt, the DNA is left out and the CDR3 is given as listed by TCRdb. This chain uses TRBV9 with TRBJ2-6; the listed D gene, TRBD2, was not tested against the DNA. Ends included, the CDR3 has 8 residues. Germline V gene sequence: CDR1 SGDLS, CDR2 YYNGEE. The CDR3 protein is CASSGGLP.

V and J are TRBV20-1 and TRBJ1-6; D is undetermined. Trimming removed 3 bases at V and 10 bases at J, with 19 bases between. Germline CDR1 and CDR2: DFQATT and SNEGSKA (reference sequence). This CDR3 comprises 15 residues. The DNA of the CDR3 is TGCAGTGCTAGGGTAGACCGCCTGCCCGGGTCACCCCTCCACTTT. Translation: CSARVDRLPGSPLHF.

The chain carries TRBV20-1 and TRBJ1-6, with no clear D. V was trimmed by 0 bases and J by 9 bases, leaving 9 bases between them. The germline V gene has CDR1 DFQATT and CDR2 SNEGSKA (reference sequence). The CDR3 totals 13 residues. This chain's CDR3 is CSAREAPGSPLHF. CDR3 in DNA: TGCAGTGCTAGAGAAGCCCCGGGTTCACCCCTCCACTTT.

The V call is TRBV20-1, the J call TRBJ1-4, with D perhaps matching TRBD1 (5 bases). From germline, CDR1 is DFQATT and CDR2 SNEGSKA (reference sequence). The CDR3 is made up of 13 amino acids. V lost 3 bases and J lost 7, with 12 bases in between. CDR3 DNA: TGCAGTGCTAGTGACCGGGACGGTGAAAAACTGTTTTTT. It encodes CSASDRDGEKLFF.

There are many counts of this clonotype. The genes are TRBV6-1 and TRBJ2-7; the match to TRBD1 covers 8 bases. The germline gives CDR1 MNHNS, CDR2 SASEGT. The CDR3 runs to 15 residues. J was trimmed by 3 bases and V by 6 bases; bases with no gene match: 10. CDR3 nucleotides: TGTGCCAGCAGGACACCAGGGGGCCCCTACTACGAGCAGTACTTC. As protein: CASRTPGGPYYEQYF.

V and J are TRBV7-2 and TRBJ1-2; the match to TRBD1 covers 9 bases. In germline, CDR1 is SGHTA, CDR2 FQGNSA. The J segment lost 8 bases and the V segment lost 5 bases, leaving 12 bases of the junction unmatched. The CDR3 has 15 residues. CDR3 sequence (DNA): TGTGCCAGCAGCAGGGGACAGGGACTTGGCCTAGGCTACACCTTC. Protein: CASSRGQGLGLGYTF.

This clonotype was observed at least ten times. At one end the junction does not follow the germline gene, possibly because of a read error. This rearrangement joins TRBV5-6 to TRBJ2-3, with TRBD2 as a possible D gene (9 bases). Germline V gene data show CDR1 as SGHDT and CDR2 as YYEEEE. This CDR3 region has 21 residues. The CDR3 sequence is CVSSPPRGQASGVGWTDTQYF. The CDR3 coding sequence is TGTGTCAGCAGCCCACCCAGGGGGCAGGCTAGCGGGGTTGGTTGGACAGATACGCAGTATTTT. Supplemented by reference TRBV5-6 and TRBJ2-3, the full variable domain reads DAGVTQSPTHLIKTRGQQVTLRCSPKSGHDTVSWYQQALGQGPQFIFQYYEEEERQRGNFPDRFSGHQFPNYSSELNVNALLLGDSALYLCVSSPPRGQASGVGWTDTQYFGPGTRLTVL.

The rearrangement uses TRBV7-9 and TRBJ2-1, with 12 bases identical to TRBD2. Germline V gene sequence: CDR1 SEHNR, CDR2 FQNEAQ (reference sequence). Germline trimming cut 3 bases from V and 9 bases from J; bases unmatched to any gene: 15. The CDR3 covers 18 residues. This chain's CDR3 is CASSFTSSGRAGTGEQFF. The CDR3 bases are TGTGCCAGCAGCTTCACCTCTAGCGGGAGGGCCGGGACAGGTGAGCAGTTCTTC.

This clonotype was found once. The chain combines TRBV24-1 with TRBJ1-2; tentative D call: TRBD1 (5 bases). CDR1 KGHDR and CDR2 SFDVKD come from the germline V gene. The CDR3 covers 19 residues. With 3 bases removed from V and 4 bases from J, the gap between germline ends came to 26 bases. Here the CDR3 DNA reads TGTGCCACCAGTGATAGGCCTGGCAGGGAATGGATTGGGGGCTATGGCTACACCTTC. Translation: CATSDRPGREWIGGYGYTF.

The V and J genes are TRBV4-2 and TRBJ2-3, with 14 bases lining up with TRBD2. Germline CDR1 reads LGHNA; CDR2 reads YNFKEQ. The V segment lost 1 base and the J segment 2 bases; nucleotides outside the gene matches: 11. This CDR3 is 20 amino acids long. CDR3 sequence: CASSQARGLAGVDPTDTQYF. The CDR3 DNA follows: TGTGCCAGCAGCCAAGCACGGGGACTAGCGGGAGTGGACCCCACAGATACGCAGTATTTT.

The chain recombines TRBV11-2 with TRBJ1-6; D uncertain. CDR1 SGHAT and CDR2 FQNNGV come from the germline V gene. The CDR3 is 14 residues long. The V gene lost 5 bases and the J gene lost 9 bases, with 14 bases spanning the gap. In DNA, the CDR3 is TGTGCCAGCAGCGGGCGGGCCAGTACTTCACCCCTCCACTTT. The encoded protein is CASSGRASTSPLHF. The entire variable domain, with the rest obtained from reference TRBV11-2 and TRBJ1-6, is as follows: EAGVAQSPRYKIIEKRQSVAFWCNPISGHATLYWYQQILGQGPKLLIQFQNNGVVDDSQLPKDRFSAERLKGVDSTLKIQPAKLEDSAVYLCASSGRASTSPLHFGNGTRLTVT.

This clonotype came up many times. This chain uses TRBV2 with TRBJ2-7; perhaps TRBD2 as D (5 bases). The CDR3 runs 14 residues. Trimming stripped 2 bases from V and 4 bases from J, with 12 bases between. Germline V gene data show CDR1 as SNHLY and CDR2 as FYNNEI. The CDR3 spells CASSELQSGYEQYF. DNA of the CDR3: TGTGCCAGCAGTGAATTGCAGTCGGGATACGAGCAGTACTTC.

This clonotype occurred many times. This chain connects TRBV6-1 to TRBJ2-7, with D possibly being TRBD1 or TRBD2 (5 bases each). Germline values: CDR1 MNHNS, CDR2 SASEGT. V was shortened by 4 bases and J by 2 bases, with 15 bases between the two germline ends. This CDR3 spans 15 amino acids. The CDR3 region is CASSGVGTAAYEQYF. The CDR3 DNA reads as TGTGCCAGCAGTGGGGTAGGGACGGCTGCCTACGAGCAGTACTTC.